This T cell receptor beta chain was captured in a study of blood T cells in healthy people across ages. This CDR3 is 14 amino acids long. Germline CDR1 reads SQVTM; CDR2 reads ANQGSEA. Trimming removed 4 bases from V and 5 bases from J; junction bases left unmatched: 8. Primed by a sample-barcoded 5' primer and a J-beta primer mix, a second PCR proceeded for about 6 to 12 cycles. One entry per CDR3 protein, called by TCRdb with MiXCR from the 5' RACE reads. The table lists about 1,000,000 distinct CDR3 sequences, 45% of them singletons. This TCR came from a woman aged 55-70 years in good health. The chain carries TRBV29-1 and TRBJ2-1; TRBD1 matches at 7 bases. Sequencing input: blood. The CDR3 is CSVVPGGHNNEQFF. CDR3 nucleotide sequence: TGCAGCGTTGTCCCAGGGGGTCATAACAATGAGCAGTTCTTC.